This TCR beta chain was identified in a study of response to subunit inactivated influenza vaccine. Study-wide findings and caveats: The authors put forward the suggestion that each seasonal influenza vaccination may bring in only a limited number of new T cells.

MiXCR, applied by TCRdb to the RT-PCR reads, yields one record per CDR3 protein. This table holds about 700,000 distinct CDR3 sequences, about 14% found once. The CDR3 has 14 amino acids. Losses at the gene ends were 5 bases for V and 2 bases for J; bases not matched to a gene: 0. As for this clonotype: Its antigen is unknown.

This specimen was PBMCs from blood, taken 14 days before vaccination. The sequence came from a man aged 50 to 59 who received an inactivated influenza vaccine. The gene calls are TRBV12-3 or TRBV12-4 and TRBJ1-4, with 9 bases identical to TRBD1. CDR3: CASSGQGTNEKLFF. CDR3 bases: TGTGCCAGCAGTGGACAGGGGACTAATGAAAAACTGTTTTTT.